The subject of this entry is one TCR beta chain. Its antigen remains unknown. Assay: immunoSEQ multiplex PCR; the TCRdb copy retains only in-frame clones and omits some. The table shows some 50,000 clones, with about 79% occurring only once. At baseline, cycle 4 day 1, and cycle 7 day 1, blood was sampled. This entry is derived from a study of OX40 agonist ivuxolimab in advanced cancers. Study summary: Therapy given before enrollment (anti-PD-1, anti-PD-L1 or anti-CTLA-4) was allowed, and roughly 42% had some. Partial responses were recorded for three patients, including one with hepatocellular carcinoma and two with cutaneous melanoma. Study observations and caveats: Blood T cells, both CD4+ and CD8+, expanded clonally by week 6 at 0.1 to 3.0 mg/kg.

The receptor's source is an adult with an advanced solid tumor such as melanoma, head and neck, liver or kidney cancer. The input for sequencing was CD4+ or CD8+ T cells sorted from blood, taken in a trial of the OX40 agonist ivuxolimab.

The CDR3 spells CASAWDNKGTQYF. In DNA, the CDR3 is TGTGCCAGCGCGTGGGACAACAAGGGTACGCAGTATTTT. V is TRBV2 and J is TRBJ2-3; possible D gene TRBD1, 6 bases. The V end lost 8 bases, the J end lost 8 bases, and 17 bases lay between the germline ends. Germline V gene sequence: CDR1 SNHLY, CDR2 FYNNEI. The CDR3 loop spans 13 amino acids. Supplemented by reference TRBV2 and TRBJ2-3, the full variable domain reads EPEVTQTPSHQVTQMGQEVILRCVPISNHLYFYWYRQILGQKVEFLVSFYNNEISEKSEIFDDQFSVERPDGSNFTLKIRSTKLEDSAMYFCASAWDNKGTQYFGPGTRLTVL.